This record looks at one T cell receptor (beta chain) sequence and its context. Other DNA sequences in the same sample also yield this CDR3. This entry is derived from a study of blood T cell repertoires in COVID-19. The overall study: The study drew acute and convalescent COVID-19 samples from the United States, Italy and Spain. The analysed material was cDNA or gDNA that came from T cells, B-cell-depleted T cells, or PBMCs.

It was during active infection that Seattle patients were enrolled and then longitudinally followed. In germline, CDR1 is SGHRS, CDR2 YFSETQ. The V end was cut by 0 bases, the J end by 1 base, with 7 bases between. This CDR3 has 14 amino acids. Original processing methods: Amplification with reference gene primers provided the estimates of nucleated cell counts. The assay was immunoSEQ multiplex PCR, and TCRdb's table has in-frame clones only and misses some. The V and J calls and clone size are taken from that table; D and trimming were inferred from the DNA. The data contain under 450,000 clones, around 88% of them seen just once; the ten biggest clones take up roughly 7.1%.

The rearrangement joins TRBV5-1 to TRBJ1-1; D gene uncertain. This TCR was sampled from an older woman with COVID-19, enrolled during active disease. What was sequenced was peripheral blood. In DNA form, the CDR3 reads TGCGCCAGCAGCTTGGGAGGTGGGAACACTGAAGCTTTCTTT. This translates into CASSLGGGNTEAFF.